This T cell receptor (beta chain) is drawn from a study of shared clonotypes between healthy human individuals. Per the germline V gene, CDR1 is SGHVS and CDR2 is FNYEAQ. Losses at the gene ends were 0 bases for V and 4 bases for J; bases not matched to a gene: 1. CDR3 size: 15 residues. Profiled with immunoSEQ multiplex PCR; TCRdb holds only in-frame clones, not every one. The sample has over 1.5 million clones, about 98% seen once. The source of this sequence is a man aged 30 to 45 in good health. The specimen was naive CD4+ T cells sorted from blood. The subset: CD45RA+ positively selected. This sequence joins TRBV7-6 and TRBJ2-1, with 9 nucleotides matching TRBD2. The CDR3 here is CASSLASGGYNEQFF. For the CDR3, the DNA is TGTGCCAGCAGCTTAGCAAGCGGGGGGTACAATGAGCAGTTCTTC. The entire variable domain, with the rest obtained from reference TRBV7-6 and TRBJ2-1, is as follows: GAGVSQSPRYKVTKRGQDVALRCDPISGHVSLYWYRQALGQGPEFLTYFNYEAQQDKSGLPNDRFSAERPEGSISTLTIQRTEQRDSAMYRCASSLASGGYNEQFFGPGTRLTVL.